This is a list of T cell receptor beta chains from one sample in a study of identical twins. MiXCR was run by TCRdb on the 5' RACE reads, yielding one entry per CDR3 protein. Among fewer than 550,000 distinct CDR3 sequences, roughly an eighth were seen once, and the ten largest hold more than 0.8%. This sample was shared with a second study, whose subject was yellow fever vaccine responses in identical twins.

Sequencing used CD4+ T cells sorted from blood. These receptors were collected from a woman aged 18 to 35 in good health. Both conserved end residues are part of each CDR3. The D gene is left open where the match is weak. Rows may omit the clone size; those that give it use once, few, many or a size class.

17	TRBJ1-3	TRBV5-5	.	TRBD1	CASRQWGQGHSGNTIYF	TGTGCCAGCAGGCAATGGGGACAGGGCCACTCTGGAAACACCATATATTTT
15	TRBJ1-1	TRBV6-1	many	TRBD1	CASSRGQGGSTEAFF	TGTGCCAGCAGTCGAGGACAGGGGGGTTCCACTGAAGCTTTCTTT
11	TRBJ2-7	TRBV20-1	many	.	CSVFSSYEQYF	TGCAGTGTATTTAGCTCCTACGAGCAGTACTTC
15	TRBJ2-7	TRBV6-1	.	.	CASSPGRLSSYEQYF	TGTGCCAGCAGCCCAGGGCGACTCAGCTCCTACGAGCAGTACTTC
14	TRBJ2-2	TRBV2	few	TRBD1	CASSPGTVAGELFF	TGTGCCAGCAGTCCCGGGACAGTGGCCGGGGAGCTGTTTTTT
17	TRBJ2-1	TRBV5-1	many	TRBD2	CASSLPGTSGGNNEQFF	TGCGCCAGCAGCTTGCCGGGGACTAGCGGGGGGAACAATGAGCAGTTCTTC
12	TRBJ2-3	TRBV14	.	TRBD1	CASSPGQATQYF	TGTGCCAGCAGCCCTGGACAGGCTACGCAGTATTTT
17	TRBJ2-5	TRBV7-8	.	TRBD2	CASSLAILAGSQETQYF	TGTGCCAGCAGCTTAGCGATACTAGCGGGATCCCAAGAGACCCAGTACTTC
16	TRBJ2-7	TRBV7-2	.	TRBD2	CASSLAAGGPTYEQYF	TGTGCCAGCAGCTTAGCGGCGGGGGGCCCCACCTACGAGCAGTACTTC
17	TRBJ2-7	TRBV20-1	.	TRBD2	CSAKGLAGGISSYEQYF	TGCAGTGCTAAGGGACTAGCGGGAGGGATAAGCTCCTACGAGCAGTACTTC
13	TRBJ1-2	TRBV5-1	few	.	CASSPRENYGYTF	TGCGCCAGCAGCCCCCGGGAGAACTATGGCTACACCTTC
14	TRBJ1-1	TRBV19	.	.	CASSTGRTNTEAFF	TGTGCCAGTAGTACGGGACGGACGAACACTGAAGCTTTCTTT
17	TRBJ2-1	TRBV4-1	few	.	CASSLSGVGGSYNEQFF	TGCGCCAGCAGCCTATCGGGGGTTGGAGGCTCCTACAATGAGCAGTTCTTC
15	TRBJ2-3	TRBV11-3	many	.	CASSLGQGLTDTQYF	TGTGCCAGCAGCTTAGGGCAGGGCCTCACAGATACGCAGTATTTT
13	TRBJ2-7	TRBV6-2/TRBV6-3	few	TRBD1	CASSHRTGAEQYF	TGTGCCAGCAGCCATCGGACAGGAGCCGAGCAGTACTTC
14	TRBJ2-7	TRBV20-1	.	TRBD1	CSAREGTGGDEQYF	TGCAGTGCTAGAGAAGGGACAGGGGGCGACGAGCAGTACTTC
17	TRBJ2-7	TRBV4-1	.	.	CASSQDRGTAQSYEQYF	TGCGCCAGCAGCCAAGATCGCGGGACAGCACAATCCTACGAGCAGTACTTC
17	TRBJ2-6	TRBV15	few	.	CATSRDAGSSGANVLTF	TGTGCCACCAGCAGAGATGCGGGGTCCTCTGGGGCCAACGTCCTGACTTTC
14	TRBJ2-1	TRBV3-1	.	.	CASSHPGQRDEQFF	TGTGCCAGCAGCCACCCGGGGCAGAGAGATGAGCAGTTCTTC
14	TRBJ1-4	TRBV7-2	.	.	CASSFFDSAEKLFF	TGTGCCAGCAGCTTTTTCGACTCTGCCGAAAAACTGTTTTTT
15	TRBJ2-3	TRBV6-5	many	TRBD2	CASSSPTSGTDTQYF	TGTGCCAGCAGTTCCCCGACTAGCGGCACAGATACGCAGTATTTT
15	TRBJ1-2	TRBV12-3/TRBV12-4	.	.	CASRSGDILHYGYTF	TGTGCCAGCAGATCTGGAGACATTCTCCACTATGGCTACACCTTC
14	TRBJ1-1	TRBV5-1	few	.	CASSLGSGVTEAFF	TGCGCCAGCAGCTTGGGGTCGGGGGTCACTGAAGCTTTCTTT
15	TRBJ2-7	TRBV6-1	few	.	CASTIGPTDSYEQYF	TGTGCCAGCACTATCGGCCCCACCGACAGCTACGAGCAGTACTTC
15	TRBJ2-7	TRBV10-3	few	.	CAISEFFGSPHEQYF	TGTGCCATCAGTGAGTTTTTCGGGAGCCCCCACGAGCAGTACTTC
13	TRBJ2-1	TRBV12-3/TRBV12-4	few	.	CASSLLPPNEQFF	TGTGCCAGCAGTTTATTGCCCCCCAATGAGCAGTTCTTC
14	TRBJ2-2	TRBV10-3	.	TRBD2	CAAGTSGNTGELLF	TGTGCCGCTGGGACTAGCGGGAACACCGGGGAGCTGTTATTT
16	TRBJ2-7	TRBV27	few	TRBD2	CASSSPTSGRAYEQYF	TGTGCCAGCAGTTCCCCGACTAGCGGGAGAGCCTACGAGCAGTACTTC
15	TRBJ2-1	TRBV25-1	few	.	CASSEWRASYNEQFF	TGTGCCAGCAGTGAGTGGAGGGCCTCCTACAATGAGCAGTTCTTC
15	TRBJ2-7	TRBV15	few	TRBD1	CATSRIGTGLNEQYF	TGTGCCACCAGCAGAATCGGGACAGGGTTGAACGAGCAGTACTTC
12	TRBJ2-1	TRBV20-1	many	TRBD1	CSARRDSLEGFF	TGCAGTGCTAGACGGGACAGCCTAGAAGGGTTCTTC
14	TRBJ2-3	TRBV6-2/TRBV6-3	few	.	CASSQRTIADTQYF	TGTGCCAGCAGTCAAAGGACCATTGCAGATACGCAGTATTTT
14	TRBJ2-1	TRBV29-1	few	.	CSVDSSGIYNEQFF	TGCAGCGTTGATTCAAGCGGAATATACAATGAGCAGTTCTTC
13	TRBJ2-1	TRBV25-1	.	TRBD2	CASTPWGGNEQFF	TGTGCCAGCACCCCCTGGGGGGGAAATGAGCAGTTCTTC
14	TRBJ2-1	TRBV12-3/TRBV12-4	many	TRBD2	CASVGGLLHNEQFF	TGTGCCAGCGTCGGGGGACTACTTCACAATGAGCAGTTCTTC
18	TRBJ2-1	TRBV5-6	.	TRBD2	CASSSTSGGLSSYNEQFF	TGTGCCAGCAGCTCGACTAGCGGGGGCCTTAGCTCCTACAATGAGCAGTTCTTC
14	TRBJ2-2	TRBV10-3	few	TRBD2	CAISSSGRTGELFF	TGTGCCATCAGTTCCAGCGGGAGAACCGGGGAGCTGTTTTTT
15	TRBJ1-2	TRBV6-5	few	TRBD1	CASSYLGQGVGGYTF	TGTGCCAGCAGTTACCTGGGACAGGGAGTGGGGGGCTACACCTTC
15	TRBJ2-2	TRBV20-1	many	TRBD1	CSARLQGAWAGELFF	TGCAGTGCTAGGTTACAGGGGGCCTGGGCCGGGGAGCTGTTTTTT
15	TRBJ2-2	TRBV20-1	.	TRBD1	CSAKPGQGVTGELFF	TGCAGTGCGAAACCGGGACAGGGGGTCACCGGGGAGCTGTTTTTT
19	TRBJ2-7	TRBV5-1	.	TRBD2	CASSRGGLQGLEGYDEQYF	TGCGCCAGCAGCCGGGGGGGGTTACAGGGTCTAGAGGGGTACGACGAGCAGTACTTC
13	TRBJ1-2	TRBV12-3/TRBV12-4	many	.	CASRTGPRGGYTF	TGTGCCAGCAGGACAGGCCCTCGGGGAGGCTACACCTTC
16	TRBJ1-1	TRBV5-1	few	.	CASSLDFRQMNTEAFF	TGCGCCAGCAGCTTGGATTTCCGACAGATGAACACTGAAGCTTTCTTT
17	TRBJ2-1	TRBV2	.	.	CASKEFGIAVDYNEQFF	TGTGCCAGCAAAGAGTTTGGGATAGCGGTGGACTACAATGAGCAGTTCTTC
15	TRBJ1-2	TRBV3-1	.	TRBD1	CASSQDSRGRYGYTF	TGTGCCAGCAGCCAAGATAGCAGGGGGAGATATGGCTACACCTTC
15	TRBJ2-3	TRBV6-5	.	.	CASSYLGGNTDTQYF	TGTGCCAGCAGTTACCTTGGGGGGAACACAGATACGCAGTATTTT
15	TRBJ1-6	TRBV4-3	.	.	CASSQDGGAVSPLHF	TGCGCCAGCAGCCAAGATGGGGGCGCCGTTTCACCCCTCCACTTT
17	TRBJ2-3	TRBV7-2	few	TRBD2	CASSLRRIAGALDTQYF	TGTGCCAGCAGCCTACGTCGAATAGCGGGGGCCCTAGATACGCAGTATTTT
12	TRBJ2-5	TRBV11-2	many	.	CASSLDRETQYF	TGTGCCAGCAGCTTAGATCGGGAGACCCAGTACTTC
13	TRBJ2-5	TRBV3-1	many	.	CASSSLASETQYF	TGTGCCAGCAGCTCCCTAGCGTCCGAGACCCAGTACTTC
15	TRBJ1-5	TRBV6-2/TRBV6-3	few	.	CASSYSRQGQQPQHF	TGTGCCAGCAGTTACTCGAGGCAGGGGCAACAGCCCCAGCATTTT
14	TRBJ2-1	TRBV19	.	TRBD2	CASSIGSGGWKQFF	TGTGCCAGTAGTATTGGTAGCGGGGGGTGGAAGCAGTTCTTC
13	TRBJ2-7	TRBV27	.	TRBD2	CASGVRGAYEQYF	TGTGCCAGCGGGGTTCGGGGGGCCTACGAGCAGTACTTC
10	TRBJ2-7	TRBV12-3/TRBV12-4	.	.	CASMGGEQYF	TGTGCCAGCATGGGAGGCGAGCAGTACTTC
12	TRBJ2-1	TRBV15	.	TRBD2	CATVGGYNEQFF	TGTGCCACTGTCGGGGGGTACAATGAGCAGTTCTTC